This paragraph covers one TCR beta chain sequence. Its target is unknown. This sample was included in a study of shared clonotypes between healthy human individuals. Study-wide points: Among donors, sharing of clonotypes was expected to be affected by sequencing depth. In contrast to clonotypes shared by all four donors, non-shared clonotypes had lower generation probabilities.

Generated by immunoSEQ multiplex PCR, the TCRdb table keeps only in-frame clones and is missing some. This sample has over a million clones, with around 74% found just once. Subsets obtained from CD4+ cells comprised CD45RA+ naive and CD45RA-negative memory cells. Germline V lookup: CDR1 MNHEY, CDR2 SMNVEV (reference sequence). Trimming took off 2 bases at V and 2 bases at J, with 21 bases between the two ends. CDR3 size: 18 residues. The J gene is TRBJ1-1, the V gene TRBV27; D may be TRBD1 (6 bases). Sequenced material: memory CD4+ T cells sorted from blood. Described subset: CD45RA-negative fraction. The sequence came from a young man in good health. The CDR3 sequence: CASSLRFLRGQQNTEAFF. CDR3 DNA sequence: TGTGCCAGCAGTTTAAGGTTTTTGCGCGGACAGCAAAACACTGAAGCTTTCTTT.